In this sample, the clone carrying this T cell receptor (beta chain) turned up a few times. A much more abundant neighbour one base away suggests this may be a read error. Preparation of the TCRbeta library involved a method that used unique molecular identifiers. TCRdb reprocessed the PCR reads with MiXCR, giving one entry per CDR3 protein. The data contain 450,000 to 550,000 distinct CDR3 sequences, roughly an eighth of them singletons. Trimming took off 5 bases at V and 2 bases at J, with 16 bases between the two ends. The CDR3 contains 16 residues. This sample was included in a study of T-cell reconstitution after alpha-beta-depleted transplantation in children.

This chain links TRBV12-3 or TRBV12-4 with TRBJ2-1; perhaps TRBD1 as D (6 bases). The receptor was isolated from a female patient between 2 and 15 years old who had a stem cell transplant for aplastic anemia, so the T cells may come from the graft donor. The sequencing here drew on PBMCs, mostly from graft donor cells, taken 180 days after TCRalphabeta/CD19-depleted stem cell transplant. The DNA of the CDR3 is TGTGCCAGCAGTCAGCTACAGGGACCACCCTACAATGAGCAGTTCTTC. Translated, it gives CASSQLQGPPYNEQFF.